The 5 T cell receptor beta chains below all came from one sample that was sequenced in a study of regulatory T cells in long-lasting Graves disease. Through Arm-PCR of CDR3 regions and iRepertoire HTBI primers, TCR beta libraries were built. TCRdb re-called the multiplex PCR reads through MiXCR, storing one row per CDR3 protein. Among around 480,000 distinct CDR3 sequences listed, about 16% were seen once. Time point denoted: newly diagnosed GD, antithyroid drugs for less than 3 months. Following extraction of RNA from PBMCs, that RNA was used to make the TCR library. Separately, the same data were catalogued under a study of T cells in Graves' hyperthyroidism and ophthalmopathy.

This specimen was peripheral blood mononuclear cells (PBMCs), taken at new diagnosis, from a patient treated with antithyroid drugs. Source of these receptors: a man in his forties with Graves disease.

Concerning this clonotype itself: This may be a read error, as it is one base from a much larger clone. In nucleotides, the CDR3 is TGCGCCAGCCGCCCTATGGGGTACTACGAGCAGCACTTC. The encoded protein is CASRPMGYYEQHF. The chain has TRBV5-1 and TRBJ2-7, with D hard to call. Germline V gives CDR1 SGHRS, CDR2 YFSETQ. The CDR3 consists of 13 residues.

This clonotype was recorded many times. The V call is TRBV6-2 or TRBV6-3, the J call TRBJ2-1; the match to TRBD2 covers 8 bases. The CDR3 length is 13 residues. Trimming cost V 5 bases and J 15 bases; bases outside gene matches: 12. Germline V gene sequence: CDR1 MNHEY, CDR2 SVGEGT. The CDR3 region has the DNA TGTGCCAGCAGTGCGACCGGGAGCGGGAGTCGGTTCTTC. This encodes CASSATGSGSRFF.

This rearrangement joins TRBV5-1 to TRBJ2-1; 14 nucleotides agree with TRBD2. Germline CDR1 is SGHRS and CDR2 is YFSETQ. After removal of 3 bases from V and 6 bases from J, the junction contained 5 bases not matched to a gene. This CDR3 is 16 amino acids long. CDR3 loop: CASSSRGLAGGNEQFF. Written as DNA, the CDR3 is TGCGCCAGCAGCTCGCGAGGACTAGCGGGAGGCAATGAGCAGTTCTTC.

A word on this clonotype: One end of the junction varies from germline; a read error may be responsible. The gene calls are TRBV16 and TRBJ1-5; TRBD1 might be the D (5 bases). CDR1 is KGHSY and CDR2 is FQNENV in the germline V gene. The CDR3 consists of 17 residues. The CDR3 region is CASSQRRAGTSNQSQHF. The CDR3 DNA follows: TGTGCCAGCAGCCAAAGGAGGGCGGGGACCAGCAATCAGTCCCAGCATTTT.

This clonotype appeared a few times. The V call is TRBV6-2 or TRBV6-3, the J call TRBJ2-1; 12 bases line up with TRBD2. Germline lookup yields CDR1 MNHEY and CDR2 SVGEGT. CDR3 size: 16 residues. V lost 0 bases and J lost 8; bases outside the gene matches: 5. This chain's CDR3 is CASSYSTSGSIDEQFF. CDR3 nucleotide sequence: TGTGCCAGCAGTTACTCGACTAGCGGGAGCATCGATGAGCAGTTCTTC.